The 27 T cell receptor beta chains listed next were all sequenced from one sample in a study of blood T cells in healthy people across ages. The second PCR ran about 6 to 11 cycles with a sample-barcoded 5' primer and J-beta primers. TCRdb reprocessed the 5' RACE reads with MiXCR, giving one entry per CDR3 protein. Counted here are hundreds of thousands of distinct CDR3 sequences, 48% occurring once; the ten biggest clones make up roughly 13%. Sequences were obtained from blood. The receptors come from a young man in good health.

This clonotype has more than one count but fewer than ten. The J gene is TRBJ1-1, the V gene TRBV29-1, with D maybe TRBD1 (6 bases). Germline values: CDR1 SQVTM, CDR2 ANQGSEA. The CDR3 spans 12 residues. With 4 bases removed from V and 4 bases from J, the gap between germline ends came to 10 bases. CDR3 sequence: CSVAGEGTEAFF. CDR3 nucleotide sequence: TGCAGCGTTGCAGGGGAGGGCACTGAAGCTTTCTTT.

A few counts support this clonotype. The chain combines TRBV20-1 with TRBJ2-1; D gene uncertain. Germline V gene sequence: CDR1 DFQATT, CDR2 SNEGSKA (reference sequence). Trimming shortened V by 0 bases and J by 0 bases, and 12 bases separated the two germline ends. This CDR3 has 16 residues. CDR3 sequence reads: CSARDRPPSSYNEQFF. The CDR3 nucleotides read TGCAGTGCTAGAGACCGGCCCCCGAGCTCCTACAATGAGCAGTTCTTC.

This rearrangement joins TRBV4-1 to TRBJ1-2, with D maybe TRBD1 (5 bases). Trimming cost V 0 bases and J 8 bases, with 13 bases left between them. The CDR3 sequence is 14 residues long. Looked up from germline, CDR1 is MGHRA and CDR2 is YSYEKL. The DNA of the CDR3 is TGCGCCAGCAGCCAAGACTCGACGGGGCCCGGCTACACCTTC. The encoded protein is CASSQDSTGPGYTF.

This clonotype turned up a few times. This chain joins TRBV27 and TRBJ2-3; the match to TRBD2 covers 9 bases. The CDR3 has 17 amino acids. V gave up 7 bases and J gave up 2 bases; unmatched junction bases: 13. Germline V gene sequence: CDR1 MNHEY, CDR2 SMNVEV (reference sequence). The CDR3 loop is CASTTTQRGDSTDTQYF. The CDR3 DNA reads as TGTGCCAGCACCACAACCCAGCGGGGGGACTCCACAGATACGCAGTATTTT.

As regards this clonotype: Its ends do not fully match the called genes, so a read error is possible. The chain recombines TRBV20-1 with TRBJ1-6; D might be TRBD1 (5 bases). Germline CDR1 and CDR2: DFQATT and SNEGSKA (reference sequence). The CDR3 is 15 amino acids. CDR3 nucleotide sequence: TGCAGTGCCCCCCTCAGGGCGCCCTATAATCCACCCCTCCACTTT. It is translated as CSAPLRAPYNPPLHF.

V gene TRBV6-2 or TRBV6-3 combines with J gene TRBJ2-6; 7 nucleotides align to TRBD2. Per germline, CDR1 MNHEY and CDR2 SVGEGT. V lost 5 bases, J lost 3 bases, and 4 bases stayed unmatched. The length of the CDR3 is 15 residues. The CDR3 loop is CASSPAGVGANVLTF. DNA for the CDR3: TGTGCCAGCAGTCCTGCGGGGGTTGGGGCCAACGTCCTGACTTTC.

This clonotype was recorded many times. This rearrangement joins TRBV4-2 to TRBJ2-5; no clear D. CDR1 LGHNA and CDR2 YNFKEQ come from the germline V gene. The CDR3 sequence is 14 residues long. Between the trimmed V and J ends, which lost 0 bases and 0 bases, there was a span of 5 bases. The CDR3 coding sequence is TGTGCCAGCAGCCAAGAGCGATACCAAGAGACCCAGTACTTC. This codes for CASSQERYQETQYF.

This clonotype was counted between two and nine times. The genes are TRBV5-1 and TRBJ2-3; D is uncertain. The germline V gene has CDR1 SGHRS and CDR2 YFSETQ. CDR3 length equals 13 residues. V was cut by 4 bases and J by 4 bases, with 10 bases left in between. In nucleotides, the CDR3 is TGCGCCAGCAGCCCGCAGACCGCAGATACGCAGTATTTT. This sequence encodes CASSPQTADTQYF.

This chain uses TRBV6-5 with TRBJ2-2; 7 nucleotides align to TRBD1. The germline gives CDR1 MNHEY, CDR2 SVGAGI. After removal of 0 bases from V and 0 bases from J, the junction contained 1 base not matched to a gene. The CDR3 is 16 residues long. This CDR3 reads CASSYSTGTNTGELFF. For the CDR3, the DNA is TGTGCCAGCAGTTACTCGACAGGGACGAACACCGGGGAGCTGTTTTTT.

CDR3 amino acids: CASSQADSPNTGELFF. The CDR3 nucleotides are TGTGCCAGCAGCCAAGCGGACAGTCCGAACACCGGGGAGCTGTTTTTT. The chain links TRBV4-2 to TRBJ2-2; a weak D match, TRBD1 (6 bases). Between the trimmed V and J ends, which lost 1 base and 0 bases, there was a span of 9 bases. The CDR3 has 16 residues. Germline loops: CDR1 LGHNA, CDR2 YNFKEQ.

This chain connects TRBV6-5 to TRBJ2-1; 13 bases are a match to TRBD2. The ends lost 7 bases at V and 8 bases at J; junction bases unmatched: 11. Germline V gene data show CDR1 as MNHEY and CDR2 as SVGAGI. This CDR3 has 16 amino acids. The CDR3 DNA is TGTGCCAGCACCACCACGACTAGCGGGGGGATCTATGAGCAGTTCTTC. As protein: CASTTTTSGGIYEQFF.

The rearrangement uses TRBV20-1 and TRBJ1-1; 7 positions match TRBD1. CDR1 is DFQATT, CDR2 SNEGSKA, per germline (reference sequence). CDR3 length: 14 amino acids. J lost 1 base, V lost 7 bases, and 9 bases had no gene match. CDR3 sequence reads: CSGGTAHWNTEAFF. In DNA form, the CDR3 reads TGCAGTGGGGGGACAGCCCACTGGAACACTGAAGCTTTCTTT.

This clonotype turned up a few times. The gene calls are TRBV15 and TRBJ1-1; D is uncertain. Germline CDR1 and CDR2: LNHNV and YYDKDF (reference sequence). V lost 0 bases to trimming and J lost 1 base, with 6 bases between them. CDR3 length: 14 amino acids. CDR3: CATSRDGRNTEAFF. The CDR3 DNA sequence: TGTGCCACCAGCAGAGATGGCAGGAACACTGAAGCTTTCTTT.

This rearrangement joins TRBV5-8 to TRBJ2-1, with D possibly being TRBD1 (5 bases). Trimming took 1 base from V and 3 from J, leaving 11 bases between them. CDR1 is SGHTS and CDR2 is YDEGEE in the germline V gene. The CDR3 runs 15 residues. The CDR3 DNA reads TGTGCCAGCAGCTTGTCACAGGCAGTCTACAATGAGCAGTTCTTC. This sequence encodes CASSLSQAVYNEQFF.

V is TRBV21-1 and J is TRBJ1-4; TRBD1, as called in the table, went unchecked against the DNA. TRBV21-1 has pseudogene status. This CDR3 comprises 15 residues. The CDR3 here is CASSKARGAGEKLFF. The CDR3 DNA sequence: TGTGCCAGCAGCAAAGCTCGGGGGGCGGGTGAAAAACTGTTTTTT.

The V call is TRBV30, the J call TRBJ1-2; D not certain. Trimming pared 2 bases from V and 12 bases from J, leaving 13 bases between. The CDR3 runs to 11 residues. The germline V gene encodes CDR1 GTSNPN and CDR2 SVGIG (reference sequence). CDR3 residues: CAWSPRLGHTF. The CDR3 region has the DNA TGTGCCTGGAGTCCGCGATTGGGTCACACCTTC.

This clonotype was seen only a few times. This chain connects TRBV10-3 to TRBJ1-5; D is uncertain. Trimming left V 6 bases short and J 5 bases short, with 5 bases between. The germline CDR1 and CDR2 sequences are ENHRY and SYGVKD. This CDR3 has 11 residues. The chain's CDR3 is CAIRADQPQHF. The CDR3 DNA follows: TGTGCCATCAGAGCTGATCAGCCCCAGCATTTT.

About this clonotype: A much larger clone differs by one base, so this may be a read error. The chain joins TRBV20-1 to TRBJ2-1; 7 bases line up with TRBD2. The J segment lost 5 bases and the V segment lost 5 bases, leaving 9 bases of the junction unmatched. The CDR3 covers 14 residues. Germline CDR1 reads DFQATT; CDR2 reads SNEGSKA (reference sequence). The CDR3: CSASLAGRHNEQFF. DNA of the CDR3: TGCAGTGCTTCATTAGCGGGCAGGCACAATGAGCAGTTCTTC.

V usage is TRBV27 and J usage is TRBJ2-7, with D perhaps TRBD2 (7 bases). Germline CDR1 and CDR2: MNHEY and SMNVEV (reference sequence). There are 13 residues in the CDR3. V was shortened by 9 bases and J by 4 bases, with 16 bases between the two germline ends. DNA for the CDR3: TGTGCCAGTCGGGGGGCGGACGGTTACGAGCAGTACTTC. Amino acid sequence: CASRGADGYEQYF.

The rearrangement links TRBV27 to TRBJ2-3; D not certain. This CDR3 spans 14 amino acids. V was trimmed by 1 base and J by 0 bases, leaving 5 bases between them. Germline V gene sequence: CDR1 MNHEY, CDR2 SMNVEV (reference sequence). CDR3: CASSLFFSTDTQYF. The CDR3 DNA reads TGTGCCAGCAGTTTATTTTTTAGCACAGATACGCAGTATTTT.

The chain carries TRBV27 and TRBJ2-7, with a weak D call TRBD1 (5 bases). The CDR3 runs to 13 residues. Trimming left V 6 bases short and J 6 bases short, with 15 bases between. From germline, CDR1 is MNHEY and CDR2 SMNVEV (reference sequence). The CDR3 region has the DNA TGTGCCAGCAGCACTGACAGTGGCTCCGAGCAGTACTTC. Translation: CASSTDSGSEQYF.

This chain joins TRBV7-2 and TRBJ2-4; TRBD2 matches 8 bases. The CDR3 contains 15 residues. Germline CDR1 and CDR2: SGHTA and FQGNSA. V was clipped by 1 base and J by 6 bases; unmatched bases: 5. The CDR3 DNA follows: TGTGCCAGCAGCTTAGTTGCGGGGGGTGGAAACATTCAGTACTTC. Protein: CASSLVAGGGNIQYF.

As to this clonotype: The junction and the germline gene differ at one end; a read error may be behind it. This rearrangement joins TRBV7-9 to TRBJ2-7; no definite D call. The J call may be faulty, since TRBJ2-5 better matches the DNA end. The CDR3 is 10 residues long. Looked up from germline, CDR1 is SEHNR and CDR2 is FQNEAQ (reference sequence). The CDR3 coding sequence is TGTTCCAGCAGTTTTGAGACCCAGTACTTC. Amino acids: CSSSFETQYF.

For this clonotype: One junction end does not reproduce the germline sequence, and a read error may be involved. The V and J genes are TRBV6-5 and TRBJ1-2; 9 bases map to TRBD1. This CDR3 contains 14 residues. CDR1 is MNHEY, CDR2 SVGAGI, per germline. The CDR3 spells CACSQTGGNYGYTF. CDR3 nucleotide sequence: TGTGCCTGCAGCCAGACAGGGGGAAACTATGGCTACACCTTC.

The V and J genes are TRBV25-1 and TRBJ2-1; TRBD2 matches at 11 bases. Germline V lookup: CDR1 MGHDK, CDR2 SYGVNS. The CDR3 spans 16 residues. Germline trimming cut 5 bases from V and 8 bases from J; bases unmatched to any gene: 11. The CDR3 region has the DNA TGTGCCAGCAGTCCGACTCTAGCGGGGGGTTCTGATGAGCAGTTCTTC. Protein product: CASSPTLAGGSDEQFF.

This rearrangement joins TRBV5-1 to TRBJ1-1, with D maybe TRBD1 (5 bases). The CDR3 runs 14 residues. The germline V gene has CDR1 SGHRS and CDR2 YFSETQ. Trimming took off 4 bases at V and 4 bases at J, with 14 bases between the two ends. The CDR3 nucleotides are TGCGCCAGCAGCCTAGAGCAGAGGGGCACTGAAGCTTTCTTT. As protein: CASSLEQRGTEAFF.

This clonotype has a handful of counts. The CDR3 DNA reads TGTGCCAGCAGCTCCCAGACTAGCGGGGGCCCGGATACGCAGTATTTT. Its protein product is CASSSQTSGGPDTQYF. The V call is TRBV9, the J call TRBJ2-3; 12 bases are shared with TRBD2. Unmatched junction bases numbered 9, after V lost 4 bases and J lost 6 bases. The length of the CDR3 is 16 residues. Germline V gives CDR1 SGDLS, CDR2 YYNGEE.